The clone carrying this TCR beta chain came up many times. The target antigen is unknown. 5'-RACE, quantitative and with molecular barcodes, yielded the TCR beta libraries. Using its own MiXCR run on the 5' RACE reads, TCRdb lists one record per CDR3 protein. This table has under 250,000 distinct CDR3 sequences, 6% to 8.5% appearing once. The CDR3 covers 13 residues. Trimming removed 5 bases from V and 3 bases from J, with 11 bases in between. Germline CDR1 is SGHAT and CDR2 is FQNNGV. This entry belongs to a study of CD8 T cells in ankylosing spondylitis. Findings and caveats of the study: A subset of motif variants has previously been described in the synovial fluid and blood of reactive arthritis. Typical of ankylosing spondylitis blood, it appeared, was a TCR beta motif of several highly homologous variants. Clones linked to disease were reported to show significant enrichment in matched ankylosing spondylitis synovial fluid.

The source material was blood, either unsorted or a sorted T cell fraction (not recorded which). This TCR came from a male donor with ankylosing spondylitis. The V gene is TRBV11-2, the J gene TRBJ2-7; D may be TRBD1 (5 bases). In DNA form, the CDR3 reads TGTGCCAGCAGCGTTACAGGAGACTACGAGCAGTACTTC. It codes for CASSVTGDYEQYF.